This passage covers 31 T cell receptor beta chains from one sample sequenced in a study of identifying expanded T cells in peripheral blood. Clones were read by immunoSEQ multiplex PCR, and TCRdb kept only the in-frame ones, dropping some. The table has 85,000 to 95,000 clones, about nine tenths seen once. Specimen: blood. Receptor source: a person aged 18 to 75 in good health.

The V gene is TRBV5-4, the J gene TRBJ2-5; the D gene could be TRBD1 or TRBD2 (6 bases each). Germline-derived CDR1 and CDR2 are SGHNT and YYREEE (reference sequence). With 0 bases removed from V and 2 bases from J, the gap between germline ends came to 20 bases. This CDR3 contains 18 residues. CDR3 loop: CASSLVLGGGLYQETQYF. DNA for the CDR3: TGTGCCAGCAGCTTGGTTCTCGGGGGCGGTTTGTATCAAGAGACCCAGTACTTC.

A few counts support this clone. The chain combines TRBV15 with TRBJ1-4; D gene uncertain. The CDR3 covers 16 residues. V lost 0 bases to trimming and J lost 4 bases, with 12 bases between them. Germline CDR1 is LNHNV and CDR2 is YYDKDF (reference sequence). CDR3 loop: CATSRDPDTVNEKLFF. The CDR3 nucleotides are TGTGCCACCAGCAGAGATCCCGACACCGTTAATGAAAAACTGTTTTTT. Looking up the rest from reference TRBV15 and TRBJ1-4 gives the full variable domain: DAMVIQNPRYQVTQFGKPVTLSCSQTLNHNVMYWYQQKSSQAPKLLFHYYDKDFNNEADTPDNFQSRRPNTSFCFLDIRSPGLGDTAMYLCATSRDPDTVNEKLFFGSGTQLSVL.

This clone was seen only a few times. The chain couples TRBV4-1 to TRBJ1-2, with 7 bases that match TRBD1. The CDR3 runs 12 residues. Germline-derived CDR1 and CDR2 are MGHRA and YSYEKL. J lost 4 bases, V lost 6 bases, and 2 bases had no gene match. The CDR3 bases are TGCGCCAGCAGAGGGACAGTCTATGGCTACACCTTC. It translates to CASRGTVYGYTF.

CDR3 sequence: CAWSSPSGRALSTDTQYF. In DNA form, the CDR3 reads TGTGCCTGGAGTTCCCCTAGCGGGAGGGCCTTGAGCACAGATACGCAGTATTTT. V and J are TRBV30 and TRBJ2-3, with 12 bases that match TRBD2. The junction had 9 bases not matched to a gene; V was cut back by 2 bases and J by 0 bases. CDR3 length equals 18 residues. Germline V CDR1 and CDR2: GTSNPN, SVGIG (reference sequence). The variable domain in full, with the rest retrieved from reference TRBV30 and TRBJ2-3, is SQTIHQWPATLVQPVGSPLSLECTVEGTSNPNLYWYRQAAGRGLQLLFYSVGIGQISSEVPQNLSASRPQDRQFILSSKKLLLSDSGFYLCAWSSPSGRALSTDTQYFGPGTRLTVL.

In its sample, this clone was seen a few times. V gene TRBV11-2 combines with J gene TRBJ1-4, with 7 bases matching TRBD1. The CDR3 covers 16 residues. The germline V gene encodes CDR1 SGHAT and CDR2 FQNNGV. Losses at the gene ends were 1 base for V and 8 bases for J; bases not matched to a gene: 10. CDR3 DNA sequence: TGTGCCAGCAGCTTAGTGGGGACAGCGACTGGGGAAAAACTGTTTTTT. Its protein product is CASSLVGTATGEKLFF.

V gene TRBV13 combines with J gene TRBJ2-3; 9 bases are a match to TRBD2. Unmatched junction bases numbered 7, after V lost 5 bases and J lost 1 base. The CDR3 has 16 residues. Germline CDR1 and CDR2: PRHDT and FYEKMQ (reference sequence). CDR3 bases: TGTGCCAGCAGCCAAACACTAGCGGGCGGCACAGATACGCAGTATTTT. This sequence encodes CASSQTLAGGTDTQYF.

V usage is TRBV5-1 and J usage is TRBJ2-2; the D gene is possibly TRBD1 (6 bases). The ends were cut back, 1 base at V and 0 bases at J, with 13 bases in the middle. The V gene's germline CDR1 is SGHRS and CDR2 YFSETQ. The CDR3 is 17 amino acids. CDR3 sequence reads: CASSLKTGGPNTGELFF. The CDR3 DNA reads TGCGCCAGCAGCTTGAAGACAGGAGGACCGAACACCGGGGAGCTGTTTTTT.

The rearrangement uses TRBV5-6 and TRBJ1-2; D gene uncertain. This CDR3 spans 12 amino acids. Germline assignment: CDR1 SGHDT and CDR2 YYEEEE. V gave up 5 bases and J gave up 3 bases, with 8 bases separating them. The CDR3 region has the DNA TGTGCCAGCAGTGGAGAGTACTATGGCTACACCTTC. Translation gives CASSGEYYGYTF.

The chain carries TRBV7-9 and TRBJ2-5; D might be TRBD1 or TRBD2, each matching 5 bases. Trimming took 2 bases from V and 3 from J, leaving 13 bases between them. The germline gives CDR1 SEHNR, CDR2 FQNEAQ (reference sequence). CDR3 size: 15 residues. CDR3 residues: CASSLLRDGKETQYF. The CDR3 DNA sequence: TGTGCCAGCAGCTTACTCCGGGACGGGAAAGAGACCCAGTACTTC.

The chain joins TRBV4-1 to TRBJ2-3; TRBD1 agrees at 9 bases. The V segment lost 2 bases and the J segment 2 bases; nucleotides outside the gene matches: 11. CDR3 length equals 18 residues. Germline V lookup: CDR1 MGHRA, CDR2 YSYEKL. The CDR3 DNA sequence: TGCGCCAGCAGCCAAAATCCACCTGGGACAGGGATCACAGATACGCAGTATTTT. This gives the protein CASSQNPPGTGITDTQYF.

V usage is TRBV6-1 and J usage is TRBJ1-3; the match to TRBD1 covers 7 bases. CDR1 and CDR2 (germline): MNHNS, SASEGT. V lost 3 bases and J lost 1; bases outside the gene matches: 3. The CDR3 contains 15 residues. CDR3 in amino acids: CASSDRDSSGNTIYF. Here the CDR3 DNA reads TGTGCCAGCAGTGATCGGGACAGTTCTGGAAACACCATATATTTT.

This clone appeared a single time. The rearrangement uses TRBV28 and TRBJ2-1; D is perhaps TRBD2 (5 bases). The CDR3 runs 15 residues. Germline CDR1 and CDR2: MDHEN and SYDVKM. With 7 bases removed from V and 6 bases from J, the gap between germline ends came to 19 bases. The DNA of the CDR3 is TGTGCCAGCACTACGGACTCCCTAGGATCCAATGAGCAGTTCTTC. It encodes CASTTDSLGSNEQFF.

The chain is built from TRBV18 and TRBJ2-3; D gene unclear. V was shortened by 1 base and J by 1 base, with 9 bases between the two germline ends. Germline V gene sequence: CDR1 KGHSH, CDR2 LQKENI. The CDR3 extends over 15 amino acids. CDR3 bases: TGTGCCAGCTCACCACGGGATATACGCACAGATACGCAGTATTTT. Protein sequence: CASSPRDIRTDTQYF.

This clone was seen just once. The chain uses TRBV5-1 and TRBJ1-1; unclear D gene. V was pared by 4 bases and J by 0 bases, with 13 bases between. CDR1 SGHRS and CDR2 YFSETQ come from the germline V gene. The CDR3 loop spans 15 amino acids. The CDR3 region has the DNA TGCGCCAGCAGCCCGCGCCCCGTTATGAACACTGAAGCTTTCTTT. Its translation is CASSPRPVMNTEAFF.

This chain uses TRBV27 with TRBJ1-1; 7 nucleotides line up with TRBD1. Trimming at V came to 5 bases and at J to 6 bases, leaving 6 bases not matched to a gene. The V gene's germline CDR1 is MNHEY and CDR2 SMNVEV (reference sequence). The CDR3 is 13 residues long. The CDR3 DNA reads TGTGCCAGCAGTGGGAGGGGGCGGGCTGAAGCTTTCTTT. Its protein product is CASSGRGRAEAFF.

The rearrangement links TRBV6-1 to TRBJ1-4; the D gene is possibly TRBD1 (5 bases). Trimming shortened V by 11 bases and J by 4 bases, and 14 bases separated the two germline ends. CDR1 is MNHNS and CDR2 is SASEGT in the germline V gene. The CDR3 extends over 13 amino acids. CDR3 loop: CAVRDGLNEKLFF. DNA for the CDR3: TGTGCCGTGCGGGACGGACTTAATGAAAAACTGTTTTTT.

V and J are TRBV5-1 and TRBJ2-6; D remains unclear. CDR1 SGHRS and CDR2 YFSETQ come from the germline V gene. CDR3 length: 14 residues. V shed 10 bases and J shed 2 bases, with 13 bases lying between them. As DNA, the CDR3 is TGCGCCTCCTCAGATCTTCCTGGGGCCAACGTCCTGACTTTC. Translating it yields CASSDLPGANVLTF.

The rearrangement links TRBV10-3 to TRBJ2-1, with TRBD2 matching 11 bases. CDR3 length: 14 residues. After removal of 1 base from V and 12 bases from J, the junction contained 5 bases not matched to a gene. CDR1 is ENHRY and CDR2 is SYGVKD in the germline V gene. CDR3 nucleotides: TGTGCCATCAGTGAGTTACTAGCGGGAGAACGGCAGTTCTTC. Translated, it gives CAISELLAGERQFF.

The DNA of the CDR3 is TGTGCCAGCAGTTTAAAGGGGCTAGGAAGCACAGATACGCAGTATTTT. Translation gives CASSLKGLGSTDTQYF. The rearrangement joins TRBV28 to TRBJ2-3, with a weak D call TRBD1 (5 bases). V lost 2 bases and J lost 0, with 12 bases in between. The CDR3 loop spans 16 amino acids. Germline CDR1 is MDHEN and CDR2 is SYDVKM.

The rearrangement joins TRBV5-6 to TRBJ2-5; D call uncertain. Germline V gives CDR1 SGHDT, CDR2 YYEEEE. Trimming pared 4 bases from V and 1 base from J, leaving 20 bases between. This CDR3 region has 17 residues. DNA of the CDR3: TGTGCCAGCAGCCCCCAAGACGAGAGCTGGTCCCAAGAGACCCAGTACTTC. This gives the protein CASSPQDESWSQETQYF.

This chain links TRBV5-1 with TRBJ2-3, with no clear D. From germline, CDR1 is SGHRS and CDR2 YFSETQ. V dropped 2 bases and J dropped 4 bases, with 8 bases sitting between them. The CDR3 is made up of 13 amino acids. The CDR3 region is CASSLVGADTQYF. The CDR3 DNA follows: TGCGCCAGCAGCTTAGTGGGTGCAGATACGCAGTATTTT.

The chain is built from TRBV14 and TRBJ2-2, with a weak D call TRBD1 (6 bases). The CDR3 spans 14 residues. Germline V gene sequence: CDR1 SGHDN, CDR2 FVKESK. The germline V and J ends were trimmed by 6 bases and 4 bases, with 12 bases remaining between them. The CDR3 bases are TGTGCCAGCAGACGCCGGGACACCACCGGGGAGCTGTTTTTT. It yields the protein CASRRRDTTGELFF.

The chain links TRBV2 to TRBJ2-2; D unresolved. The germline gives CDR1 SNHLY, CDR2 FYNNEI. Trimming took off 3 bases at V and 6 bases at J, with 11 bases between the two ends. There are 14 residues in the CDR3. The CDR3 is CASSEYPTAGELFF. For the CDR3, the DNA is TGTGCCAGCAGTGAGTACCCCACGGCCGGGGAGCTGTTTTTT.

The CDR3: CASSDNRGPSYNEQFF. The CDR3 DNA follows: TGTGCCAGCAGTGACAACAGGGGGCCCTCCTACAATGAGCAGTTCTTC. J is TRBJ2-1 and V is TRBV6-1; 9 bases map to TRBD1. The ends lost 3 bases at V and 0 bases at J; junction bases unmatched: 3. Looked up from germline, CDR1 is MNHNS and CDR2 is SASEGT. The CDR3 covers 16 residues.

This clone was observed a single time. The J gene is TRBJ1-5, the V gene TRBV19, with 7 bases aligning to TRBD1. This CDR3 region has 14 residues. CDR1 is LNHDA, CDR2 SQIVND, per germline (reference sequence). With V trimmed by 6 bases and J by 1 base, 3 bases remained unmatched. CDR3 amino acids: CASSQGVSNQPQHF. The CDR3 DNA follows: TGTGCCAGTAGCCAGGGGGTAAGCAATCAGCCCCAGCATTTT.

The rearrangement links TRBV5-4 to TRBJ2-1; 8 bases line up with TRBD1. The CDR3 has 15 residues. With 3 bases clipped from V and 4 bases from J, the junction kept 6 bases outside the gene matches. CDR1 and CDR2 (germline): SGHNT, YYREEE (reference sequence). The CDR3 spells CASSWAGTGYNEQFF. CDR3 DNA sequence: TGTGCCAGCAGCTGGGCCGGGACAGGTTACAATGAGCAGTTCTTC.

This clone was detected once. J is TRBJ2-7 and V is TRBV30; the D gene is possibly TRBD1 (6 bases). The CDR3 contains 13 residues. Germline V gene lookup returns CDR1 GTSNPN and CDR2 SVGIG (reference sequence). Trimming took off 5 bases at V and 4 bases at J, with 15 bases between the two ends. The CDR3 is CAWETGPLYEQYF. The CDR3 DNA sequence: TGTGCCTGGGAAACAGGGCCTCTATACGAGCAGTACTTC. Complete variable domain (other parts from reference TRBV30 and TRBJ2-7): SQTIHQWPATLVQPVGSPLSLECTVEGTSNPNLYWYRQAAGRGLQLLFYSVGIGQISSEVPQNLSASRPQDRQFILSSKKLLLSDSGFYLCAWETGPLYEQYFGPGTRLTVT.

The count of this clone is one. The chain recombines TRBV28 with TRBJ2-7; D is uncertain. The CDR3 has 13 amino acids. Germline CDR1 MDHEN, CDR2 SYDVKM. V dropped 2 bases and J dropped 3 bases, with 8 bases sitting between them. DNA of the CDR3: TGTGCCAGCAGTTTAAGTCAGAACTACGAGCAGTACTTC. Its protein product is CASSLSQNYEQYF.

The chain recombines TRBV4-1 with TRBJ2-1, with D perhaps TRBD2 (6 bases). This CDR3 spans 18 amino acids. Trimming stripped 4 bases from V and 5 bases from J, with 24 bases between. Germline lookup yields CDR1 MGHRA and CDR2 YSYEKL. The CDR3 reads CASSRKVRDSANDNEQFF. The CDR3 nucleotides are TGCGCCAGCAGCCGGAAGGTTAGGGACTCCGCAAATGACAATGAGCAGTTCTTC.

V gene TRBV6-6 combines with J gene TRBJ1-5, with D unclear. CDR3 length: 16 amino acids. Germline V gene data show CDR1 as MNHNY and CDR2 as SVGAGI (reference sequence). V dropped 5 bases and J dropped 2 bases, with 16 bases sitting between them. For the CDR3, the DNA is TGTGCCAGCAGTCTAACCGGGTCGGCGGGCAATCAGCCCCAGCATTTT. Translation gives CASSLTGSAGNQPQHF.

J is TRBJ2-5 and V is TRBV5-1, with unresolved D. CDR1 and CDR2 (germline): SGHRS, YFSETQ. The CDR3 covers 15 residues. V lost 3 bases, J lost 1 base, and 13 bases lay in between. The CDR3 here is CASSSARIIQETQYF. In nucleotides, the CDR3 is TGCGCCAGCAGCTCGGCCCGTATAATCCAAGAGACCCAGTACTTC.